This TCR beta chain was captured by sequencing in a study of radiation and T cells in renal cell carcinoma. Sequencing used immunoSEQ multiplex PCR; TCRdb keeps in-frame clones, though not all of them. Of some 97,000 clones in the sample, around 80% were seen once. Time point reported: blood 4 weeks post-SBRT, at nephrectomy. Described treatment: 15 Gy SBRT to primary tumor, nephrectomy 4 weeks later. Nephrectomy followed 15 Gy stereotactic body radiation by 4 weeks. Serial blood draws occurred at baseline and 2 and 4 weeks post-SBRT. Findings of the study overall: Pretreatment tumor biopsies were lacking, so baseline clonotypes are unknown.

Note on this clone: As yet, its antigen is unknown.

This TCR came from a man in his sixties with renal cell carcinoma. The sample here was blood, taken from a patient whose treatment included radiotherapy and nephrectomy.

The CDR3 loop is CASSPQGVTEAFF. The DNA of the CDR3 is TGTGCCAGTAGCCCCCAGGGGGTCACTGAAGCTTTCTTT. This chain joins TRBV19 and TRBJ1-1, with 7 bases aligning to TRBD1. This CDR3 has 13 amino acids. Germline CDR1 LNHDA, CDR2 SQIVND (reference sequence). The ends lost 6 bases at V and 4 bases at J; junction bases unmatched: 5. The variable domain in full, completed from reference TRBV19 and TRBJ1-1, reads DGGITQSPKYLFRKEGQNVTLSCEQNLNHDAMYWYRQDPGQGLRLIYYSQIVNDFQKGDIAEGYSVSREKKESFPLTVTSAQKNPTAFYLCASSPQGVTEAFFGQGTRLTVV.